Listed below are T cell receptor beta chains from one sample, sequenced in a study of blood T cell repertoires in COVID-19. Using immunoSEQ multiplex PCR, the repertoire was profiled, and TCRdb retains in-frame clones only, with some absent. The repertoire includes nearly 110,000 clones, 84% of them detected once, and 11% to 15% sits in the top ten. The sample comprised peripheral blood. These receptor sequences come from a woman aged 60-75 years with acute or convalescent COVID-19. CDR3s include the opening cysteine and the closing phenylalanine or tryptophan. A D gene is named only where the DNA matches it firmly. Size tells how often a clone was seen (once, few, many) or the class of an expanded clone, and some rows leave it out.

d_call j_call clone_size v_call cdr3_aa cdr3_nt
. TRBJ1-5 . TRBV2 CASSEERQPQHF TGTGCCAGCAGTGAAGAGCGGCAGCCCCAGCATTTT
. TRBJ1-6 . TRBV9 CASSGGGHPPLHF TGTGCCAGCAGCGGAGGAGGGCACCCACCCCTCCACTTT
. TRBJ1-1 . TRBV12-3/TRBV12-4 CASSYSPSRAFF TGTGCCAGCAGCTACTCCCCATCGCGAGCTTTCTTT
TRBD2 TRBJ2-3 . TRBV30 CAWTPGLAGVTDTQYF TGTGCCTGGACCCCGGGACTAGCGGGAGTGACAGATACGCAGTATTTT
TRBD1 TRBJ2-1 few TRBV11-3 CASSKGTASYNEQFF TGTGCCAGCAGCAAAGGGACAGCTTCTTACAATGAGCAGTTCTTC
TRBD2 TRBJ2-7 . TRBV18 CASSHRLAGGSYEQYF TGTGCCAGCTCTCACAGACTAGCGGGAGGCTCCTACGAGCAGTACTTC
TRBD1 TRBJ1-1 . TRBV11-2 CASSPPGQTILNEAFF TGTGCCAGCAGTCCTCCGGGACAGACCATCTTAAATGAAGCTTTCTTT
. TRBJ2-1 . TRBV9 CASSATGQGSYNEQFF TGTGCCAGCAGCGCAACGGGACAAGGATCCTACAATGAGCAGTTCTTC
TRBD2 TRBJ2-5 . TRBV5-6 CASSPRTSGGGTQYF TGTGCCAGCAGCCCGAGGACTAGCGGGGGAGGGACCCAGTACTTC
TRBD1 TRBJ1-4 . TRBV5-5 CASSLTLGTGVEKLFF TGTGCCAGCAGCTTGACCCTGGGGACAGGGGTTGAAAAACTGTTTTTT
. TRBJ2-2 . TRBV7-2 CASSLVRGAGELFF TGTGCCAGCAGCTTAGTCCGCGGGGCCGGGGAGCTGTTTTTT
TRBD1 TRBJ1-3 . TRBV9 CASSGGQARSGNTIYF TGTGCCAGCAGCGGGGGACAGGCCCGCTCTGGAAACACCATATATTTT
TRBD2 TRBJ2-3 . TRBV6-5 CASGGLAGSDTQYF TGTGCCAGCGGGGGACTAGCGGGGTCAGATACGCAGTATTTT
. TRBJ2-3 . TRBV2 CASSEPFTDTQYF TGTGCCAGCAGTGAACCGTTCACAGATACGCAGTATTTT
. TRBJ2-7 . TRBV20-1 CSALDSYEQYF TGCAGTGCCCTGGACAGCTACGAGCAGTACTTC
. TRBJ2-7 . TRBV12-5 CASGLDLPEQYF TGTGCTAGTGGTTTGGACTTACCCGAGCAGTACTTC
TRBD2 TRBJ2-2 few TRBV30 CACKGLAATGELFF TGTGCCTGCAAGGGACTAGCGGCCACCGGGGAGCTGTTTTTT
TRBD2 TRBJ2-2 . TRBV7-2 CASSLAGGANTGELFF TGTGCCAGCAGCTTAGCCGGGGGGGCGAACACCGGGGAGCTGTTTTTT
TRBD1 TRBJ2-3 . TRBV19 CASGDRARTDTQYF TGTGCCAGTGGGGACAGGGCGAGGACAGATACGCAGTATTTT
. TRBJ2-1 . TRBV18 CASSPSQGSYNEQFF TGTGCCAGCTCACCCTCACAGGGTTCCTACAATGAGCAGTTCTTC
. TRBJ2-1 . TRBV4-2 CASSQDRLGEQFF TGTGCCAGCAGCCAAGATCGTCTCGGTGAGCAGTTCTTC
. TRBJ2-1 . TRBV19 CASHGVYNEQFF TGTGCCAGCCACGGGGTCTACAATGAGCAGTTCTTC
TRBD2 TRBJ2-6 . TRBV2 CASSVGASGVAGANVLTF TGTGCCAGCAGTGTGGGGGCTAGCGGGGTCGCTGGGGCCAACGTCCTGACTTTC
. TRBJ1-3 . TRBV5-8 CASRPFRGASGNTIYF TGTGCCAGCAGGCCCTTTCGCGGGGCCTCTGGAAACACCATATATTTT
. TRBJ1-2 once TRBV5-1 CASSLAGSGNGYTF TGCGCCAGCAGCTTGGCCGGGTCAGGGAATGGCTACACCTTC
TRBD1 TRBJ1-2 few TRBV7-8 CASSPDRDYGYTF TGTGCCAGCAGTCCCGACAGGGACTATGGCTACACCTTC
. TRBJ1-1 . TRBV5-5 CASRPDSVRMNTEAFF TGTGCCAGCAGGCCGGACAGTGTTAGGATGAACACTGAAGCTTTCTTT
TRBD1 TRBJ1-2 . TRBV27 CASSLAGGYGYTF TGTGCCAGCAGTTTAGCAGGGGGCTATGGCTACACCTTC
TRBD1 TRBJ1-3 once TRBV19 CASRYLRTGSGTGNTIYF TGTGCCAGTAGATACCTTAGGACAGGCTCTGGGACTGGAAACACCATATATTTT
. TRBJ2-3 . TRBV3-1/TRBV3-2 CASSQEEQGADTQYF TGTGCCAGCAGCCAAGAGGAACAGGGTGCAGATACGCAGTATTTT
. TRBJ1-5 once TRBV19 CASSQGGRQPQHF TGTGCCAGTAGTCAAGGGGGTCGTCAGCCCCAGCATTTT
. TRBJ1-1 once TRBV28 CASSSRVTTEAFF TGTGCCAGCAGTTCGAGGGTGACCACTGAAGCTTTCTTT
. TRBJ2-5 . TRBV6-5 CASSRSGEAQETQYF TGTGCCAGCAGTCGCTCTGGGGAGGCGCAAGAGACCCAGTACTTC
TRBD2 TRBJ2-2 . TRBV7-7 CASSSTSGRAFLGNTGELFF TGTGCTAGCAGCTCGACTAGCGGGAGGGCTTTTTTGGGGAACACCGGGGAGCTGTTTTTT
TRBD2 TRBJ2-3 . TRBV27 CASSFLAENTDTQYF TGTGCCAGCAGTTTCCTAGCGGAAAACACAGATACGCAGTATTTT
. TRBJ1-5 once TRBV9 CASSLYWNQPQHF TGTGCCAGCAGCCTCTATTGGAATCAGCCCCAGCATTTT
. TRBJ2-1 . TRBV5-1 CASRDTGNEQFF TGCGCCAGCAGGGATACAGGGAATGAGCAGTTCTTC
. TRBJ2-3 . TRBV4-2 CASSQAGYTDTQYF TGTGCCAGCAGCCAAGCGGGGTACACAGATACGCAGTATTTT
TRBD1 TRBJ2-3 . TRBV5-1 CASSLGLGQGTDTQYF TGCGCCAGCAGCTTGGGACTGGGACAGGGCACAGATACGCAGTATTTT
TRBD1 TRBJ1-2 . TRBV29-1 CSAVDRGFFNYGYTF TGCAGCGCCGTGGACAGGGGGTTTTTCAACTATGGCTACACCTTC
. TRBJ2-2 . TRBV19 CASIPAASYTAEAELFF TGTGCCAGTATCCCAGCGGCTAGCTATACCGCAGAAGCGGAGCTGTTTTTT
. TRBJ1-1 . TRBV6-5 CASNSGRLNTEAFF TGTGCCAGCAATAGCGGCAGATTGAACACTGAAGCTTTCTTT